This entry is about one T cell receptor (beta chain). Its antigen remains unknown. Patients selected for sequencing had displayed CD8+CD57+ cell expansion by flow cytometry. According to the study, genomic DNA was the template for TCR beta VDJ and CDR3 profiling. In TCRdb, the reads were re-called with MiXCR into one record per CDR3 protein. The sample comprises roughly 220,000 distinct CDR3 sequences, 50% to 70% of which are singletons, and roughly 53% rests with the top ten. The data are from a study of CD8+CD57+ T cells in acquired aplastic anemia. Study as a whole: DNA per sorted CD4+ or CD8+ sample ranged about 0.19 to 30 ug, averaging around 3.2 ug.

The CDR3 is made up of 13 amino acids. Trimming removed 0 bases at V and 4 bases at J, with 6 bases between. Germline V gives CDR1 SGHRS, CDR2 YFSETQ. Overall study findings and caveats: Approximately 27 CD8+ CDR3 sequences occurred in both the patients and the controls.

The J gene is TRBJ2-3, the V gene TRBV5-1; D gene ambiguous. The sample taken for sequencing was sorted CD4+, CD8+, or CD8+CD57+ T cells (not recorded which) from PBMCs. This clonotype originated in a human donor with aplastic anemia. This CDR3 reads CASSLATSDTQYF. The CDR3 DNA is TGCGCCAGCAGCTTGGCGACATCAGATACGCAGTATTTT.